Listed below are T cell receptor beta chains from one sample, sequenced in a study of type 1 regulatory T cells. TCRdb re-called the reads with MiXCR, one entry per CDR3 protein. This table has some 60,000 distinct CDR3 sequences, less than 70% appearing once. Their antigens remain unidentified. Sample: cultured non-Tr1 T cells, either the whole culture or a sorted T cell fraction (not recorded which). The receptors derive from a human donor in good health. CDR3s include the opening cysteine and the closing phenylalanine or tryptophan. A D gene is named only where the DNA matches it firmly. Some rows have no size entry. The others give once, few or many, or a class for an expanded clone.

DNA: TGCGCCAGCAGCTTGGGTCGGACAACCAAGGATACGCAGTATTTT
CDR3: CASSLGRTTKDTQYF
length: 15
J: TRBJ2-3
size: .
D: .
V: TRBV5-1

DNA: TGTGCCAGCAGCCAAGGACTAGCGGGAGCAGGAGAGCAGTACTTC
CDR3: CASSQGLAGAGEQYF
length: 15
J: TRBJ2-7
size: .
D: TRBD2
V: TRBV3-1

DNA: TGTGCCAGCAGCCCTGGGGGGTACGAGCAGTACTTC
CDR3: CASSPGGYEQYF
length: 12
J: TRBJ2-7
size: .
D: .
V: TRBV7-2

DNA: TGTGCCAGCAGCCAAACAGGGAACACTGAAGCTTTCTTT
CDR3: CASSQTGNTEAFF
length: 13
J: TRBJ1-1
size: .
D: .
V: TRBV14

DNA: TGTGCCAGCAGCTTAGGAGGGAGTCTAGATACGCAGTATTTT
CDR3: CASSLGGSLDTQYF
length: 14
J: TRBJ2-3
size: few
D: .
V: TRBV7-2

DNA: TGTGCCAGCAGGCACGATAGCAATCAGCCCCAGCATTTT
CDR3: CASRHDSNQPQHF
length: 13
J: TRBJ1-5
size: .
D: .
V: TRBV6-1

DNA: TGTGCCAGTACTGGGGGGCAGTCCACAGATACGCAGTATTTT
CDR3: CASTGGQSTDTQYF
length: 14
J: TRBJ2-3
size: few
D: .
V: TRBV19

DNA: TGTGCCAGCTCACTAGCAGGGGGGAGAGCGTCCTACAATGAGCAGTTCTTC
CDR3: CASSLAGGRASYNEQFF
length: 17
J: TRBJ2-1
size: .
D: .
V: TRBV18

DNA: TGTGCCAGCAGCCAAGATCGTTCCGCTCTGGAAACCGGGGAGCTGTTTTTT
CDR3: CASSQDRSALETGELFF
length: 17
J: TRBJ2-2
size: few
D: .
V: TRBV3-1

DNA: TGCGCCAGCAGCATGAGGACAGGGGGCGCCAGTGAAAAACTGTTTTTT
CDR3: CASSMRTGGASEKLFF
length: 16
J: TRBJ1-4
size: .
D: TRBD1
V: TRBV5-1

DNA: TGTGCCAGCAGCACCGACAGACTAGCAGGGAATGAGCAGTTCTTC
CDR3: CASSTDRLAGNEQFF
length: 15
J: TRBJ2-1
size: few
D: TRBD2
V: TRBV11-2

DNA: TGTGCCAGCAGCGGGACTAGCGGGAGGGCTGACGAGCAGTACTTC
CDR3: CASSGTSGRADEQYF
length: 15
J: TRBJ2-7
size: .
D: TRBD2
V: TRBV9

DNA: TGCAGCGTCCCCATGGCGCAGGGGGCAAATAACGAGCAGTACTTC
CDR3: CSVPMAQGANNEQYF
length: 15
J: TRBJ2-7
size: .
D: TRBD1
V: TRBV29-1

DNA: TGTGCCAGCAGATCTGGGGCAGGGGCGAACACTGAAGCTTTCTTT
CDR3: CASRSGAGANTEAFF
length: 15
J: TRBJ1-1
size: medium-sized
D: .
V: TRBV27

DNA: TGTGCCATCAGTGACCGGGGGCACGAGCAGTACTTC
CDR3: CAISDRGHEQYF
length: 12
J: TRBJ2-7
size: .
D: .
V: TRBV10-3

DNA: TGTGCCAGCAGCCAACAATCGGGACAGTACAATGAGCAGTTCTTC
CDR3: CASSQQSGQYNEQFF
length: 15
J: TRBJ2-1
size: .
D: TRBD1
V: TRBV7-3

DNA: TGCAGTGCGAAAAAGGGGGCTGCGGAGACCCAGTACTTC
CDR3: CSAKKGAAETQYF
length: 13
J: TRBJ2-5
size: .
D: TRBD1
V: TRBV20-1

DNA: TGTGCCAGCACCTCGGGGACAGGGGGTAACAATGAGCAGTTCTTC
CDR3: CASTSGTGGNNEQFF
length: 15
J: TRBJ2-1
size: .
D: TRBD1
V: TRBV28

DNA: TGTGCCAGCAGTCCTACCCAGGTTGAGCAGTACTTC
CDR3: CASSPTQVEQYF
length: 12
J: TRBJ2-7
size: .
D: .
V: TRBV28

DNA: TGCGCCAGCAGCGGGGACAGTGCCACTGAAGCTTTCTTT
CDR3: CASSGDSATEAFF
length: 13
J: TRBJ1-1
size: few
D: TRBD1
V: TRBV5-1

DNA: TGTGCCAGCAGCTTTTCGAGGGGGGATAATGAGCAGTTCTTC
CDR3: CASSFSRGDNEQFF
length: 14
J: TRBJ2-1
size: many
D: .
V: TRBV7-2

DNA: TGCAGTGCTGGATCCGGGCGGGTCTACGAGCAGTACTTC
CDR3: CSAGSGRVYEQYF
length: 13
J: TRBJ2-7
size: medium-sized
D: .
V: TRBV20-1

DNA: TGTGCCAGCAGCTCGGTCGGCGATTATACCTACGAGCACTACTTC
CDR3: CASSSVGDYTYEHYF
length: 15
J: TRBJ2-7
size: once
D: .
V: TRBV5-4

DNA: TGTGCCAGCACGGATAGCGGACCGTACGAGCAGTACTTC
CDR3: CASTDSGPYEQYF
length: 13
J: TRBJ2-7
size: .
D: .
V: TRBV6-2/TRBV6-3

DNA: TGCAGTGCTAGAGAAGCAGGGGGCCACTACGAGCAGTACTTC
CDR3: CSAREAGGHYEQYF
length: 14
J: TRBJ2-7
size: .
D: TRBD1
V: TRBV20-1

DNA: TGTGCCAGCAGCTTAGTAAGGGCCGGGCAGCCCCAGCATTTT
CDR3: CASSLVRAGQPQHF
length: 14
J: TRBJ1-5
size: medium-sized
D: .
V: TRBV7-2

DNA: TGTGCCAGCAGCCCCGATGAAGGGACTAGAGGGGGTAACTCCTACAATGAGCAGTTCTTC
CDR3: CASSPDEGTRGGNSYNEQFF
length: 20
J: TRBJ2-1
size: medium-sized
D: TRBD2
V: TRBV3-1

DNA: TGTGCCAGCAGCCCGCGACAAGTGCCCGTATACAATGAGCAGTTCTTC
CDR3: CASSPRQVPVYNEQFF
length: 16
J: TRBJ2-1
size: few
D: .
V: TRBV3-1

DNA: TGCGCCAGCAGCCCGGGAGCAGAATCCGCCGAGCAGTACTTC
CDR3: CASSPGAESAEQYF
length: 14
J: TRBJ2-7
size: few
D: .
V: TRBV5-1

DNA: TGTGCCAGCAGTTTGAATTCCGGGCTCCCCGGGGAGCTGTTTTTT
CDR3: CASSLNSGLPGELFF
length: 15
J: TRBJ2-2
size: once
D: .
V: TRBV12-3/TRBV12-4

DNA: TGCGCCAGCAGTGACAGCTACGAGCAGTACTTC
CDR3: CASSDSYEQYF
length: 11
J: TRBJ2-7
size: many
D: .
V: TRBV10-2

DNA: TGTGCCACCAGCATCCGACAGGGGGTTTATAATTCACCCCTCCACTTT
CDR3: CATSIRQGVYNSPLHF
length: 16
J: TRBJ1-6
size: .
D: TRBD1
V: TRBV15

DNA: TGTGCCAGCAACACCGGGACGGGGAACTATGGCTACACCTTC
CDR3: CASNTGTGNYGYTF
length: 14
J: TRBJ1-2
size: .
D: .
V: TRBV7-2

DNA: TGTGCCAGCAGTTACCCCACCGTACTAGAGACAGATACGCAGTATTTT
CDR3: CASSYPTVLETDTQYF
length: 16
J: TRBJ2-3
size: .
D: .
V: TRBV6-2/TRBV6-3

DNA: TGTGCCAGCAGTGAAGGGGGCTCTAGCACAGATACGCAGTATTTT
CDR3: CASSEGGSSTDTQYF
length: 15
J: TRBJ2-3
size: .
D: .
V: TRBV6-1

DNA: TGCAGTGCCACAGCCCCTGAACAGGGGGACTACTACGAGCAGTACTTC
CDR3: CSATAPEQGDYYEQYF
length: 16
J: TRBJ2-7
size: .
D: .
V: TRBV20-1

DNA: TGTGCCAGCAGACCCGCCCGGGACTTTAACTACGAGCAGTACTTC
CDR3: CASRPARDFNYEQYF
length: 15
J: TRBJ2-7
size: .
D: .
V: TRBV7-4

DNA: TGCAGCGTTGAATCGGCACCTGGAACTGAAGCTTTCTTT
CDR3: CSVESAPGTEAFF
length: 13
J: TRBJ1-1
size: .
D: .
V: TRBV29-1

DNA: TGTGCCACCAGTGATTGGCGGGAGCGGGATACGCAGTATTTT
CDR3: CATSDWRERDTQYF
length: 14
J: TRBJ2-3
size: .
D: TRBD2
V: TRBV24-1

DNA: TGCAGTGCTCAATCGGCGGACAGCGGGAGGGCATCCTCCTACGAGCAGTACTTC
CDR3: CSAQSADSGRASSYEQYF
length: 18
J: TRBJ2-7
size: .
D: TRBD2
V: TRBV20-1

DNA: TGCACCTCTCGGGGGAGTGGAGATACGCAGTATTTT
CDR3: CTSRGSGDTQYF
length: 12
J: TRBJ2-3
size: once
D: .
V: TRBV29-1

DNA: TGTGCCAGCAGCACGGTGGTCGGTGAGCAGTTCTTC
CDR3: CASSTVVGEQFF
length: 12
J: TRBJ2-1
size: .
D: .
V: TRBV7-8

DNA: TGCAGTGCTACAATTTTCGGGGAATCCTACGAGCAGTACTTC
CDR3: CSATIFGESYEQYF
length: 14
J: TRBJ2-7
size: .
D: .
V: TRBV20-1

DNA: TGCAGTGCTAGGGCGTCGACTGGGAGCGAAAAACTGTTTTTT
CDR3: CSARASTGSEKLFF
length: 14
J: TRBJ1-4
size: .
D: .
V: TRBV20-1

DNA: TGCGCCAGCAGCTTAGAACTAGCCCATTTGAGCAATGAGCAGTTCTTC
CDR3: CASSLELAHLSNEQFF
length: 16
J: TRBJ2-1
size: .
D: .
V: TRBV5-1

DNA: TGCAGTGCTAGCCCTAGCGGGAGTGGTACCGGGGAGCTGTTTTTT
CDR3: CSASPSGSGTGELFF
length: 15
J: TRBJ2-2
size: few
D: TRBD2
V: TRBV20-1

DNA: TGTGCCAGCAGCACGGTCCATGGGGTAGAGCTGTTTTTT
CDR3: CASSTVHGVELFF
length: 13
J: TRBJ2-2
size: .
D: .
V: TRBV7-3

DNA: TGTGCCAGCAGCTTATTTTCGGACGGGGAGCTGTTTTTT
CDR3: CASSLFSDGELFF
length: 13
J: TRBJ2-2
size: .
D: .
V: TRBV7-2

DNA: TGTGCCAGCAGCGACCTCAGGGGGCAGCGGAGTGGCTACACCTTC
CDR3: CASSDLRGQRSGYTF
length: 15
J: TRBJ1-2
size: .
D: TRBD1
V: TRBV12-3/TRBV12-4

DNA: TGTGCCAGTGGAGTAGACTACGAGCAGTACTTC
CDR3: CASGVDYEQYF
length: 11
J: TRBJ2-7
size: .
D: .
V: TRBV19

DNA: TGTGCCAGCAGCCCGCTCGGACAGGGCGCTGAAGCTTTCTTT
CDR3: CASSPLGQGAEAFF
length: 14
J: TRBJ1-1
size: .
D: TRBD1
V: TRBV7-2